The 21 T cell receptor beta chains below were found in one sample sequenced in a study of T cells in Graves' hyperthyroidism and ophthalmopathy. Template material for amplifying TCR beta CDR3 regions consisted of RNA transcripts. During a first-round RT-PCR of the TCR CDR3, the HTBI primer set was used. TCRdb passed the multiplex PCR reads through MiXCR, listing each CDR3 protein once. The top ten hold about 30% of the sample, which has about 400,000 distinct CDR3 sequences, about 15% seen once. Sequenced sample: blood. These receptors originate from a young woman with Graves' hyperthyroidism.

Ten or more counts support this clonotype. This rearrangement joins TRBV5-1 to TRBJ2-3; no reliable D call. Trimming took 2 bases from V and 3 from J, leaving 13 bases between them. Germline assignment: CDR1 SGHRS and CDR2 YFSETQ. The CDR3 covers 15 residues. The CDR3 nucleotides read TGCGCCAGCAGCTTTACGGGCGAAGGTACAGATACGCAGTATTTT. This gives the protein CASSFTGEGTDTQYF.

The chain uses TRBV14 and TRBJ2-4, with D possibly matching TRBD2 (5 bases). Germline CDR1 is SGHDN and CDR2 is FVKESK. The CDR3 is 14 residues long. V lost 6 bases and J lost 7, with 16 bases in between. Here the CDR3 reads CASRGSVERNIQYF. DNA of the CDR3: TGTGCCAGCAGGGGGTCGGTGGAGCGGAACATTCAGTACTTC.

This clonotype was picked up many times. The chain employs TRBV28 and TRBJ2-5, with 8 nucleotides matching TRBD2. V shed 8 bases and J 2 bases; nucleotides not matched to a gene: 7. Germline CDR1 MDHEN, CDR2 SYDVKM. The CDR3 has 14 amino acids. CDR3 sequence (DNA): TGTGCCAGCCGACCCGGGGGGGGGCAAGAGACCCAGTACTTC. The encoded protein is CASRPGGGQETQYF. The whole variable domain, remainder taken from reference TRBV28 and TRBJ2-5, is DVKVTQSSRYLVKRTGEKVFLECVQDMDHENMFWYRQDPGLGLRLIYFSYDVKMKEKGDIPEGYSVSREKKERFSLILESASTNQTSMYLCASRPGGGQETQYFGPGTRLLVL.

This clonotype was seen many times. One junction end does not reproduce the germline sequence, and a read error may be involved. Here the CDR3 DNA reads TGCGCCAGCAGCTTACTAGCGGGGGTGAACACCGGGGAGCTGTTTTTT. Amino acids: CASSLLAGVNTGELFF. The chain combines TRBV12-3 or TRBV12-4 with TRBJ2-2; 11 bases line up with TRBD2. The length of the CDR3 is 16 residues.

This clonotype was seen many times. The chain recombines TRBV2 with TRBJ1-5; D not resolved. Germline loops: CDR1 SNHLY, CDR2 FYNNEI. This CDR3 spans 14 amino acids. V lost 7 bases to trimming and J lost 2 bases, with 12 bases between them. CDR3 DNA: TGTGCCAGCACCCCCGTTTGGCGCAATCAGCCCCAGCATTTT. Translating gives CASTPVWRNQPQHF. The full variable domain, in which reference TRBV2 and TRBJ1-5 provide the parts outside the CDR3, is EPEVTQTPSHQVTQMGQEVILRCVPISNHLYFYWYRQILGQKVEFLVSFYNNEISEKSEIFDDQFSVERPDGSNFTLKIRSTKLEDSAMYFCASTPVWRNQPQHFGDGTRLSIL.

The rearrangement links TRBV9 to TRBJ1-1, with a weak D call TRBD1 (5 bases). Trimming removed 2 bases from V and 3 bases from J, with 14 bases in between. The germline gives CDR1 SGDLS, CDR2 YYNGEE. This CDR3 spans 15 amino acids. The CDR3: CASSVPGRWDTEAFF. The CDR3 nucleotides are TGTGCCAGCAGCGTCCCGGGACGCTGGGACACTGAAGCTTTCTTT.

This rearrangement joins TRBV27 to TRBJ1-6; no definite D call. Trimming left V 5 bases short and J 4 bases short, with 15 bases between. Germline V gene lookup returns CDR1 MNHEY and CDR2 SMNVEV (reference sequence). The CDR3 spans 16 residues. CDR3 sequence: CASSLRRSEYNSPLHF. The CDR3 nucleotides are TGTGCCAGCAGTCTCCGCCGATCGGAGTATAATTCACCCCTCCACTTT.

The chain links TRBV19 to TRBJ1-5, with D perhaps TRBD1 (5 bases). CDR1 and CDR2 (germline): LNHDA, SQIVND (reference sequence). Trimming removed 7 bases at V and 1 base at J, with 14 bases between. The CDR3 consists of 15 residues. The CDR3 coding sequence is TGTGCCAGTACATACGGGGGAATGAGCAATCAGCCCCAGCATTTT. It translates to CASTYGGMSNQPQHF.

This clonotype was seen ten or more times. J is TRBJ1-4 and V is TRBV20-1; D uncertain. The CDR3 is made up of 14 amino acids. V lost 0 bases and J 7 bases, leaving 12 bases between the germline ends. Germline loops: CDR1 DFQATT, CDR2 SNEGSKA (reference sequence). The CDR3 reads CSARDRNPLEKLFF. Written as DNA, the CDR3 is TGCAGTGCTAGAGATCGGAACCCTCTTGAAAAACTGTTTTTT.

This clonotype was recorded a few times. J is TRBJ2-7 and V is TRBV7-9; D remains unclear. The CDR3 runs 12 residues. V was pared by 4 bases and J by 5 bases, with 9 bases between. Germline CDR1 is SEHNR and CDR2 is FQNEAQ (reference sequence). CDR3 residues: CASSYEAHEQYF. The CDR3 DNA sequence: TGTGCCAGCAGCTATGAGGCCCACGAGCAGTACTTC.

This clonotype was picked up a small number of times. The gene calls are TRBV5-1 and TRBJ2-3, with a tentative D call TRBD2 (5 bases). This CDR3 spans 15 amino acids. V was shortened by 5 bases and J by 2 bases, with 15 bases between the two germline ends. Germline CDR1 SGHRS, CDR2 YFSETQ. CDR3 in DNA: TGCGCCAGCAGACGGGGAGATTCGATCACAGATACGCAGTATTTT. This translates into CASRRGDSITDTQYF.

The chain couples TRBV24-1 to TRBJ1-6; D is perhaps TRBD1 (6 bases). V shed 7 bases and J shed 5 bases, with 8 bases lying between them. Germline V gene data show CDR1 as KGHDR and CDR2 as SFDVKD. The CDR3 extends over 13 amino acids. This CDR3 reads CATRGQDNSPLHF. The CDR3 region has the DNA TGTGCCACCAGGGGACAAGATAATTCACCCCTCCACTTT.

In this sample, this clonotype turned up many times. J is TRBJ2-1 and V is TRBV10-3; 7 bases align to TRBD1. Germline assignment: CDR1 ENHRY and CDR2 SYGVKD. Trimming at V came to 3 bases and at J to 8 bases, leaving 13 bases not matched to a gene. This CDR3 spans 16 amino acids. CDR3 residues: CAISEGQGVFVDEQFF. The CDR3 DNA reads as TGTGCCATCAGTGAAGGGCAGGGGGTGTTTGTCGATGAGCAGTTCTTC.

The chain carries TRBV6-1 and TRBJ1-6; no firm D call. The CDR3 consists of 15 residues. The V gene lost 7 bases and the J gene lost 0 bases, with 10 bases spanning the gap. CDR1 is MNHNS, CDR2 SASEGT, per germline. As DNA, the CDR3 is TGTGCCAGCACCCCTGGATCCTCCTATAATTCACCCCTCCACTTT. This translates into CASTPGSSYNSPLHF.

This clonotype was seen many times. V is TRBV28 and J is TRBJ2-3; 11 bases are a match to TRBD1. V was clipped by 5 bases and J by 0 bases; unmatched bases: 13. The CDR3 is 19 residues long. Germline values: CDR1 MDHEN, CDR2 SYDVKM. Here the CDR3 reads CASSGARTGGGPSTDTQYF. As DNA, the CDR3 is TGTGCCAGCAGTGGAGCACGGACAGGGGGCGGTCCTAGCACAGATACGCAGTATTTT.

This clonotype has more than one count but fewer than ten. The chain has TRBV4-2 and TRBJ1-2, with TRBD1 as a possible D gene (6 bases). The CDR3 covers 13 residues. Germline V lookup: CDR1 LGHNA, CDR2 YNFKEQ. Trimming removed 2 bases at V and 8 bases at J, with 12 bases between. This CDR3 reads CASSQKQGGGYTF. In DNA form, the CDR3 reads TGTGCCAGCAGCCAAAAACAAGGGGGAGGCTACACCTTC.

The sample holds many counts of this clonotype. The CDR3 sequence: CASSEPERRTDGYTF. The CDR3 coding sequence is TGTGCCAGCAGTGAACCGGAACGGCGGACGGATGGCTACACCTTC. J is TRBJ1-2 and V is TRBV2; D unresolved. Per the germline V gene, CDR1 is SNHLY and CDR2 is FYNNEI. Trimming took off 2 bases at V and 6 bases at J, with 16 bases between the two ends. The CDR3 extends over 15 amino acids. Supplemented by reference TRBV2 and TRBJ1-2, the full variable domain reads EPEVTQTPSHQVTQMGQEVILRCVPISNHLYFYWYRQILGQKVEFLVSFYNNEISEKSEIFDDQFSVERPDGSNFTLKIRSTKLEDSAMYFCASSEPERRTDGYTFGSGTRLTVV.

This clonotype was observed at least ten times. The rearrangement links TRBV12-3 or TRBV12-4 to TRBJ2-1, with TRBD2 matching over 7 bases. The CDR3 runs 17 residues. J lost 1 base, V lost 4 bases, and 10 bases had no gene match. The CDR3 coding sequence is TGTGCCAGCAGTTGGTCTAGCGGCCAAAGGTCCTACAATGAGCAGTTCTTC. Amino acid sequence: CASSWSSGQRSYNEQFF.

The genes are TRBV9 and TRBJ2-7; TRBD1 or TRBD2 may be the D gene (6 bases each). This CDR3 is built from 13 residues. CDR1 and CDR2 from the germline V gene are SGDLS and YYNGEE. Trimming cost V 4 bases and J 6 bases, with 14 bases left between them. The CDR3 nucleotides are TGTGCCAGCAGCCCCATGGGGGGCGGCGAGCAGTACTTC. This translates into CASSPMGGGEQYF.

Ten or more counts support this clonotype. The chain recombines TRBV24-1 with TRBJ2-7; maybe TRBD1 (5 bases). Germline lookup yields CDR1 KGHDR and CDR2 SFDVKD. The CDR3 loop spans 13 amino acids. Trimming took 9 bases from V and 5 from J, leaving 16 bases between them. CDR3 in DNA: TGTGCCACCTCGGATACTACAGGAAACGAGCAGTACTTC. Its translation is CATSDTTGNEQYF.

The CDR3 DNA reads as TGTGCCAGCAGCCCCGGACAGGCCAGGAACATTCAGTACTTC. Translation: CASSPGQARNIQYF. The V and J genes are TRBV7-9 and TRBJ2-4; 7 nucleotides match TRBD1. Per the germline V gene, CDR1 is SEHNR and CDR2 is FQNEAQ (reference sequence). Trimming cost V 5 bases and J 7 bases; bases outside gene matches: 8. The CDR3 is 14 amino acids. Complete variable domain (other parts from reference TRBV7-9 and TRBJ2-4): DTGVSQNPRHKITKRGQNVTFRCDPISEHNRLYWYRQTLGQGPEFLTYFQNEAQLEKSRLLSDRFSAERPKGSFSTLEIQRTEQGDSAMYLCASSPGQARNIQYFGAGTRLSVL.